This T cell receptor (beta chain) stems from a study of blood T cell repertoires in COVID-19. As for the study in general: Samples of COVID-19 (acute and convalescent) were obtained from the United States, Italy and Spain. Sources were T cells, B-cell-depleted T cells, or PBMCs; the material itself was cDNA or gDNA.

Source study methods: Researchers report that nucleated cell counts were estimated from reference gene primer amplification. Generated by immunoSEQ multiplex PCR, the TCRdb table keeps only in-frame clones and is missing some. Clone size and the V and J calls come from that table; the DNA yielded D and trimming. The sample lists a few hundred thousand clones; around four fifths were seen once. V shed 3 bases and J shed 4 bases, with 15 bases lying between them. The CDR3 loop spans 15 amino acids. Germline V gene lookup returns CDR1 SGHNT and CDR2 YYREEE (reference sequence). The sequenced sample was peripheral blood. The chain joins TRBV5-4 to TRBJ2-3; D might be TRBD2 (6 bases). The clonotype comes from a woman in her forties or fifties with acute or convalescent COVID-19. The CDR3 reads CASSSPGLGPDTQYF. The CDR3 DNA reads TGTGCCAGCAGCTCGCCGGGACTTGGGCCAGATACGCAGTATTTT.